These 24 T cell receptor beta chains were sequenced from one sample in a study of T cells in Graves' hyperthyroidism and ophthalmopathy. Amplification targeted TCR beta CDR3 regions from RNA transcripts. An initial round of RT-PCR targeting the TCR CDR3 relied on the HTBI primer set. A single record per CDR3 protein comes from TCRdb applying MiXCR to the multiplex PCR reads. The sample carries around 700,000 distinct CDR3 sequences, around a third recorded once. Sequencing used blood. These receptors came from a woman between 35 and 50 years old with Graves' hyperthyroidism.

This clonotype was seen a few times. The CDR3 loop is CASSFPVRSRGYGYTF. CDR3 nucleotide sequence: TGTGCCAGCAGTTTTCCCGTGAGGTCCAGGGGGTATGGCTACACCTTC. The V gene is TRBV6-6, the J gene TRBJ1-2; 7 nucleotides match TRBD1. Looked up from germline, CDR1 is MNHNY and CDR2 is SVGAGI (reference sequence). The CDR3 is 16 residues long. The trim removed 4 bases at V and 5 bases at J, leaving 13 bases unmatched.

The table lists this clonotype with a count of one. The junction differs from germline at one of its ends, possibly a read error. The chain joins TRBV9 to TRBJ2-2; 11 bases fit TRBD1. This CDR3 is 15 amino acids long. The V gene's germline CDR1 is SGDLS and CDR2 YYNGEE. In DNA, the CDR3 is TGTGCCAGCAGCGAACCGGGACAGGGGGTAGGCGAGCAGTTTTTT. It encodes CASSEPGQGVGEQFF.

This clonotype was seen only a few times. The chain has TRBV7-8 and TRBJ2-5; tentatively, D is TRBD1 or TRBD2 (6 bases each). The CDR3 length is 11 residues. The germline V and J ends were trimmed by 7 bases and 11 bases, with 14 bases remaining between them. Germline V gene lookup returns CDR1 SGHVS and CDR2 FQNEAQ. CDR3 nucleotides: TGTGCCAGCAAGGAGGGGGATACGCAGTACTTC. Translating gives CASKEGDTQYF.

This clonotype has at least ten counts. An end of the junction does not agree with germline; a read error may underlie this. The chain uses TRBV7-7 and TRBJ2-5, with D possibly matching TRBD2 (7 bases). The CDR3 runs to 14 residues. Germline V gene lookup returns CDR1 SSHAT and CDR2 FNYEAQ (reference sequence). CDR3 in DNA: TGTGCTAGCAGCTTAGGAGGGGGAGGGGCGACCCAGTACTTC. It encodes CASSLGGGGATQYF.

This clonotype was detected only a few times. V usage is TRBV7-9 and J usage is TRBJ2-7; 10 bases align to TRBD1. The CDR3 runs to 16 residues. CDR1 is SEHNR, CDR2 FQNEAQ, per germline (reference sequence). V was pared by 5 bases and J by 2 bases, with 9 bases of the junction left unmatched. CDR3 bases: TGTGCCAGCAGCATGGCCGGGACAGGGGACCCCTACGAGCAGTACTTC. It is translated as CASSMAGTGDPYEQYF.

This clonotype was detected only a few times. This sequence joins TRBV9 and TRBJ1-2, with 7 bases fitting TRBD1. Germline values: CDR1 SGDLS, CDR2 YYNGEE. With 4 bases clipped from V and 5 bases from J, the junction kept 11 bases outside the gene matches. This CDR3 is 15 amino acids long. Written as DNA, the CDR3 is TGTGCCAGCAGCTCCCAGGGGGACCCTTCGTATGGCTACACCTTC. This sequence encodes CASSSQGDPSYGYTF.

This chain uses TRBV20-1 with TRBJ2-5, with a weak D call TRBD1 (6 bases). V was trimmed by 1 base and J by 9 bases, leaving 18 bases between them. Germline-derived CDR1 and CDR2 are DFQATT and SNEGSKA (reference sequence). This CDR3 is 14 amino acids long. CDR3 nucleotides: TGCAGTGCTAGAGCGACAGGAGGAGATCAGCCCCAGTACTTC. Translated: CSARATGGDQPQYF.

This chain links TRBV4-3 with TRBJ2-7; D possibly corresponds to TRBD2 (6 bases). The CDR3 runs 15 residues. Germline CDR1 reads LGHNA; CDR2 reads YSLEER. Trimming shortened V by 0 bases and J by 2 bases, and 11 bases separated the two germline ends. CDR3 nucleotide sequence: TGCGCCAGCAGCCAAGAACGGGACTCCGCCTACGAGCAGTACTTC. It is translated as CASSQERDSAYEQYF.

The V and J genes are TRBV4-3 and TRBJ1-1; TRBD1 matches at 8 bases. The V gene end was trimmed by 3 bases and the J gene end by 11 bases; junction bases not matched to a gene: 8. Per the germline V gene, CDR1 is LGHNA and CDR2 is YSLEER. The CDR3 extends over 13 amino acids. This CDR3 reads CASSQAEDRDAFF. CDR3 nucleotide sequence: TGCGCCAGCAGCCAGGCAGAGGACAGGGACGCTTTCTTT.

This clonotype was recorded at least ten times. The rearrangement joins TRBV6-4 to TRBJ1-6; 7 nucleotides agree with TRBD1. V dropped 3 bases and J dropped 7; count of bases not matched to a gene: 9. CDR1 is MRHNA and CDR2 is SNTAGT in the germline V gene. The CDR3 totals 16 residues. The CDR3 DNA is TGTGCCAGCAGTGATTCTTGGACAGGCTCGAATTCACCCCTCCACTTT. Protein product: CASSDSWTGSNSPLHF.

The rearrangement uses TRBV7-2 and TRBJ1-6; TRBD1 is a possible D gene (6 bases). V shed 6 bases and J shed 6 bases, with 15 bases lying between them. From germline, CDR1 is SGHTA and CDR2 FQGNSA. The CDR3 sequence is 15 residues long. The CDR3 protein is CASSRGGQANSPLHF. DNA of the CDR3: TGTGCCAGCAGTAGGGGGGGGCAGGCTAATTCACCCCTCCACTTT.

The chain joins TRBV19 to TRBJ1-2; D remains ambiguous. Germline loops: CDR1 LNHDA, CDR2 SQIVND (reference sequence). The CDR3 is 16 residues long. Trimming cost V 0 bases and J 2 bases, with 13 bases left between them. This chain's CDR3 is CASSIDGRRSNYGYTF. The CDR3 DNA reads TGTGCCAGTAGTATAGATGGACGGAGAAGCAACTATGGCTACACCTTC. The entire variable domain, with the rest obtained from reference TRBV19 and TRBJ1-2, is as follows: DGGITQSPKYLFRKEGQNVTLSCEQNLNHDAMYWYRQDPGQGLRLIYYSQIVNDFQKGDIAEGYSVSREKKESFPLTVTSAQKNPTAFYLCASSIDGRRSNYGYTFGSGTRLTVV.

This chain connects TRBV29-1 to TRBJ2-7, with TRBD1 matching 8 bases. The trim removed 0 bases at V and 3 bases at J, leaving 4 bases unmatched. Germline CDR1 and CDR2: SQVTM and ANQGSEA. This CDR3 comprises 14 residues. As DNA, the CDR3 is TGCAGCGTTGAAGATAAGGACAGGGACTACGAGCAGTACTTC. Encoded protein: CSVEDKDRDYEQYF.

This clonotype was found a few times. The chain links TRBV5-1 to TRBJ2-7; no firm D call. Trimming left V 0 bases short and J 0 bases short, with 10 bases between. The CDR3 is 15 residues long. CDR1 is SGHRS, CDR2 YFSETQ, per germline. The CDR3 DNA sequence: TGCGCCAGCAGCTTGGCAGGCTGGAACTCCTACGAGCAGTACTTC. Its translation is CASSLAGWNSYEQYF.

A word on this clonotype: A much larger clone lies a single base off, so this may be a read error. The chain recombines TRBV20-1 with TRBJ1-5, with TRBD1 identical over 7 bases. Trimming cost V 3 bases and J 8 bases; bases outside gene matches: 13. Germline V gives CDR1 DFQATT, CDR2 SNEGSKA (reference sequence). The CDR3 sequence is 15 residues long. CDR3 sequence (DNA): TGCAGTGCTAGTGGGTACGACAGGGCCGATAAGCCCCAGCATTTT. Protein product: CSASGYDRADKPQHF.

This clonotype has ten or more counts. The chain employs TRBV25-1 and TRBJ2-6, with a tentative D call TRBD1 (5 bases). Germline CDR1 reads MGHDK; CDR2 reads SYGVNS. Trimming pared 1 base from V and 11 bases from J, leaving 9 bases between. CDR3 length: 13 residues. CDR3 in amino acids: CASSEWGMHVLTF. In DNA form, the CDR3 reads TGTGCCAGCAGTGAATGGGGCATGCACGTCCTGACTTTC.

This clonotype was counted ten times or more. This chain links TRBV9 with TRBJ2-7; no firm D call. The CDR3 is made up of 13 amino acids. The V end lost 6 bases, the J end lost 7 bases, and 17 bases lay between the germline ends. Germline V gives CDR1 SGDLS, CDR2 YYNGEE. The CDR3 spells CASNLDPLAEQYF. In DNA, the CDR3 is TGTGCCAGCAACCTTGACCCCCTCGCGGAGCAGTACTTC.

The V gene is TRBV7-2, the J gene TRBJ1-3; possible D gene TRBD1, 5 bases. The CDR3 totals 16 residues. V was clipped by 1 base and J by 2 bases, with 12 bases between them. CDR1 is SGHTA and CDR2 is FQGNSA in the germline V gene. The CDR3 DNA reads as TGTGCCAGCAGCTTAGGGAGGGGCCGGGCTGGAAACACCATATATTTT. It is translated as CASSLGRGRAGNTIYF.

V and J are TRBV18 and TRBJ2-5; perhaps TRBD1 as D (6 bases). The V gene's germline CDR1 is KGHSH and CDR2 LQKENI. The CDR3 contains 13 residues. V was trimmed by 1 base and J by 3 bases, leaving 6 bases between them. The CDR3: CASSPRTEETQYF. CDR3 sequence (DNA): TGTGCCAGCTCACCACGGACAGAAGAGACCCAGTACTTC.

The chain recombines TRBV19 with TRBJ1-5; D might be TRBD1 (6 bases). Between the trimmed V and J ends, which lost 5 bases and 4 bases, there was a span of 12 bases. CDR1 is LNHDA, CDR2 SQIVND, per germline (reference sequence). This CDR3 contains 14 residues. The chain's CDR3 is CASSPRQANQPQHF. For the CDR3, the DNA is TGTGCCAGTAGTCCCCGACAGGCAAATCAGCCCCAGCATTTT. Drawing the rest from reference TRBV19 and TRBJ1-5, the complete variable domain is DGGITQSPKYLFRKEGQNVTLSCEQNLNHDAMYWYRQDPGQGLRLIYYSQIVNDFQKGDIAEGYSVSREKKESFPLTVTSAQKNPTAFYLCASSPRQANQPQHFGDGTRLSIL.

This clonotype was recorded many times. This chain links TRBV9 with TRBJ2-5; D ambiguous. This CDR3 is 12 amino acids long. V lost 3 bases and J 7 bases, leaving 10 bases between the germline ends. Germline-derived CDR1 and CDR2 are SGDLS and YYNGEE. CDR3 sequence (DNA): TGTGCCAGCAGCGCCTTCTTTGGGACCCAGTACTTC. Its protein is CASSAFFGTQYF.

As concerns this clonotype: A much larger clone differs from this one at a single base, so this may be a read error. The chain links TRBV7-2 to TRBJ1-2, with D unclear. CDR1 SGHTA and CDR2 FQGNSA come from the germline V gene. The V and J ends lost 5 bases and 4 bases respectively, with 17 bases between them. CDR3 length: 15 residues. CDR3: CASSTNDTPLYGYTF. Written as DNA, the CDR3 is TGTGCCAGCAGCACGAACGACACCCCTCTCTATGGCTACACCTTC.

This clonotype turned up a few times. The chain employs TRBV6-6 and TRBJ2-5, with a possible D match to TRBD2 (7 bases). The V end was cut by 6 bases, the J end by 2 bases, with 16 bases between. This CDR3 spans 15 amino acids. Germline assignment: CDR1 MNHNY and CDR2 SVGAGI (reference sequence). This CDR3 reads CASSPGGGRQETQYF. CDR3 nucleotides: TGTGCCAGCAGCCCGGGCGGGGGCAGACAAGAGACCCAGTACTTC.

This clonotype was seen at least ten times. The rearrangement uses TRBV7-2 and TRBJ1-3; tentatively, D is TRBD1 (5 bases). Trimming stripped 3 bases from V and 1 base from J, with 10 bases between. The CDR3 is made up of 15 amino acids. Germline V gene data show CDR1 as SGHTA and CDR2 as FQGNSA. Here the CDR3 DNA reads TGTGCCAGCAGCTTCACCAGGGCGTCTGGAAACACCATATATTTT. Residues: CASSFTRASGNTIYF. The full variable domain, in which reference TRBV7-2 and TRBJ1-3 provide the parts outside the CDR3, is GAGVSQSPSNKVTEKGKDVELRCDPISGHTALYWYRQSLGQGLEFLIYFQGNSAPDKSGLPSDRFSAERTGGSVSTLTIQRTQQEDSAVYLCASSFTRASGNTIYFGEGSWLTVV.